This T cell receptor beta chain comes out of a study of blood T cell repertoires in COVID-19. About the study: COVID-19 samples collected from the United States, Italy and Spain covered acute and convalescent phases. Sources were T cells, B-cell-depleted T cells, or PBMCs; the material itself was cDNA or gDNA.

The study recruited people aged 18 to 89 years across approximately 25 US areas. Donors in Cohort 3 counted as recovered after two negative PCRs, clearance, or symptom resolution. Trimming stripped 1 base from V and 3 bases from J, with 13 bases between. There are 15 residues in the CDR3. Germline V gene data show CDR1 as SGDLS and CDR2 as YYNGEE. Assay used: immunoSEQ multiplex PCR; TCRdb lists only in-frame clones, some missing. The sample has about 440,000 clones, about 90% seen once. V gene TRBV9 combines with J gene TRBJ1-2; TRBD1 might be the D (6 bases). Sequenced material: PBMCs or T cells enriched from blood (not recorded which). This receptor was identified in a man between 18 and 29 years old who had recovered from COVID-19. The CDR3 nucleotides are TGTGCCAGCAGCGTATCAAACAGGGCGGACTATGGCTACACCTTC. Its translation is CASSVSNRADYGYTF. Complete variable domain (other parts from reference TRBV9 and TRBJ1-2): DSGVTQTPKHLITATGQRVTLRCSPRSGDLSVYWYQQSLDQGLQFLIQYYNGEERAKGNILERFSAQQFPDLHSELNLSSLELGDSALYFCASSVSNRADYGYTFGSGTRLTVV.